This is a list of T cell receptor beta chains from one sample in a study of blood T cell repertoires in COVID-19. Sequencing used immunoSEQ multiplex PCR; TCRdb keeps in-frame clones, though not all of them. This sample yields 250,000 to 300,000 clones, of which around 84% are seen a single time; approximately 4% belongs to the top ten. Sequencing was done on a sample of PBMCs or T cells enriched from blood (not recorded which). All receptors come from a man aged 25-45 years with acute COVID-19. CDR3s include the opening cysteine and the closing phenylalanine or tryptophan. The D gene is left open where the match is weak. The size field is filled for only some rows; it gives once, few, many or a size class.

clone size,D gene,J gene,V gene,CDR3 DNA,CDR3 protein
.,TRBD1,TRBJ1-2,TRBV2,TGTGCCAGCAGTGAAAGCGAGGGAAGGGGGCGTGTCTATGGCTACACCTTC,CASSESEGRGRVYGYTF
.,TRBD1,TRBJ2-2,TRBV18,TGTGCCAGCTCACCCGACCGGACAGGACCGAACACCGGGGAGCTGTTTTTT,CASSPDRTGPNTGELFF
.,.,TRBJ1-4,TRBV7-2,TGTGCCAGCAGCTTACGGAGGTGGAATGAAAAACTGTTTTTT,CASSLRRWNEKLFF
.,.,TRBJ1-2,TRBV12-3/TRBV12-4,TGTGCCAGCAGACCCGTACCCGGGAGTGGCTACACCTTC,CASRPVPGSGYTF
once,TRBD2,TRBJ2-2,TRBV9,TGTGCCAGCAGTTCTAGCGGGAGGAGAACCGGGGAGCTGTTTTTT,CASSSSGRRTGELFF
.,TRBD1,TRBJ1-5,TRBV15,TGTGCCACCAGCGGCTCCTCCCCACGGAGCACAGGGGGGGGACAGCCCCAGCATTTT,CATSGSSPRSTGGGQPQHF
.,TRBD1,TRBJ2-1,TRBV15,TGTGCCACCTCGGCAGACAGGGGTTCCTACAATGAGCAGTTCTTC,CATSADRGSYNEQFF
.,.,TRBJ2-1,TRBV29-1,TGCAGCGTGGTTGACAGCCTCTCCTACAATGAGCAGTTCTTC,CSVVDSLSYNEQFF
.,.,TRBJ2-2,TRBV5-4,TGTGCCAGCAGCTTGGCCCCGGGACTCAACACCGGGGAGCTGTTTTTT,CASSLAPGLNTGELFF
.,.,TRBJ2-1,TRBV3-1/TRBV3-2,TGTGCCAGCAGCCAAGACCGGGGCGGGACTTCTTACAATGAGCAGTTCTTC,CASSQDRGGTSYNEQFF
once,.,TRBJ1-3,TRBV27,TGTGCCAGCAGAGCGCTCGGGGGTGACACCATATATTTT,CASRALGGDTIYF